The 8 T cell receptor beta chains in this list originate from one sample, sequenced in a study of beta chain features in type 1 diabetes (dated by TCRdb to the late 2010s). The library was made by the immunoSEQ multiplex PCR assay. All of the isolated RNA was reverse transcribed with the High Capacity cDNA Reverse Transcription Kit, so expressed TCRB transcripts were sequenced. TCRdb stores this immuneACCESS table with in-frame sequences only. Part of the clones is absent; in the studies checked, under half of the shortfall reflects unresolved V genes, and no reason is known for the rest. Counted in this sample were roughly 140,000 clones; 40% to 60% of them appeared once. 0.42% of the sample belongs to the ten largest clones. Sequencing used Tregs from blood. The cell subset or site label for this specimen denotes: regulatory CD4+ T cells. Receptors were obtained from a man aged 18-30 years in good health.

The rearrangement uses TRBV19 and TRBJ2-2; tentative D call: TRBD2 (6 bases). Trimming cost V 10 bases and J 5 bases, with 20 bases left between them. The CDR3 consists of 15 residues. Germline CDR1 LNHDA, CDR2 SQIVND (reference sequence). CDR3 DNA sequence: TGTGCCACCACGGGCGGAGGGGATGGAACCGGGGAGCTGTTTTTT. Its protein product is CATTGGGDGTGELFF.

This clone was detected only a few times. This rearrangement joins TRBV5-1 to TRBJ2-7; 8 positions match TRBD1. The CDR3 contains 15 residues. V lost 4 bases and J lost 3; bases outside the gene matches: 9. Germline CDR1 SGHRS, CDR2 YFSETQ. The CDR3 loop is CASSMRTGTLYEQYF. In nucleotides, the CDR3 is TGCGCCAGCAGCATGAGGACAGGGACCCTCTACGAGCAGTACTTC.

This clone was detected a few times. This CDR3 is CASSGQESSYEQYF. The CDR3 DNA reads TGTGCCAGCAGTGGGCAGGAATCCTCCTACGAGCAGTACTTC. The chain joins TRBV28 to TRBJ2-7; D not resolved. Trimming took off 5 bases at V and 0 bases at J, with 11 bases between the two ends. This CDR3 has 14 amino acids. Germline CDR1 and CDR2: MDHEN and SYDVKM.

This chain uses TRBV7-3 with TRBJ2-7, with 7 bases aligning to TRBD2. The CDR3 totals 14 residues. Losses at the gene ends were 5 bases for V and 2 bases for J; bases not matched to a gene: 6. Germline V lookup: CDR1 SGHTA, CDR2 FQGTGA. The DNA for the CDR3 is TGTGCCAGCAGCATATCTAGCGGTCCCTACGAGCAGTACTTC. It is translated as CASSISSGPYEQYF.

This clone was seen only a few times. J is TRBJ2-1 and V is TRBV10-3, with 10 positions matching TRBD2. Germline V gives CDR1 ENHRY, CDR2 SYGVKD. V was pared by 6 bases and J by 9 bases, with 11 bases of the junction left unmatched. The CDR3 extends over 15 amino acids. The CDR3 DNA reads TGTGCCATCAGCCGAGCGGGAGGGCCCTCGGGTGAGCAGTTCTTC. Its protein is CAISRAGGPSGEQFF.

This clone has a handful of counts. The chain is built from TRBV13 and TRBJ2-7, with 8 bases that match TRBD2. CDR1 and CDR2 from the germline V gene are PRHDT and FYEKMQ (reference sequence). V gave up 1 base and J gave up 2 bases; unmatched junction bases: 7. CDR3 length: 16 residues. As DNA, the CDR3 is TGTGCCAGCAGCTTAGCCCTAGCGGGTTATGCCTACGAGCAGTACTTC. Translating gives CASSLALAGYAYEQYF. The full variable domain, rest sourced from reference TRBV13 and TRBJ2-7, is AAGVIQSPRHLIKEKRETATLKCYPIPRHDTVYWYQQGPGQDPQFLISFYEKMQSDKGSIPDRFSAQQFSDYHSELNMSSLELGDSALYFCASSLALAGYAYEQYFGPGTRLTVT.

There are a few counts of this clone. The chain joins TRBV29-1 to TRBJ2-5; 7 bases align to TRBD1. V was clipped by 4 bases and J by 5 bases; unmatched bases: 10. Germline CDR1 reads SQVTM; CDR2 reads ANQGSEA. The CDR3 spans 14 residues. Here the CDR3 reads CSVARDSRGETQYF. The CDR3 region has the DNA TGCAGCGTTGCCCGGGACAGTCGCGGGGAGACCCAGTACTTC.

This chain links TRBV28 with TRBJ2-7; D remains ambiguous. CDR1 is MDHEN and CDR2 is SYDVKM in the germline V gene. CDR3 length: 13 amino acids. Trimming removed 4 bases at V and 2 bases at J, with 9 bases between. CDR3 sequence: CASSWPATYEQYF. In nucleotides, the CDR3 is TGTGCCAGCAGTTGGCCCGCCACCTACGAGCAGTACTTC.